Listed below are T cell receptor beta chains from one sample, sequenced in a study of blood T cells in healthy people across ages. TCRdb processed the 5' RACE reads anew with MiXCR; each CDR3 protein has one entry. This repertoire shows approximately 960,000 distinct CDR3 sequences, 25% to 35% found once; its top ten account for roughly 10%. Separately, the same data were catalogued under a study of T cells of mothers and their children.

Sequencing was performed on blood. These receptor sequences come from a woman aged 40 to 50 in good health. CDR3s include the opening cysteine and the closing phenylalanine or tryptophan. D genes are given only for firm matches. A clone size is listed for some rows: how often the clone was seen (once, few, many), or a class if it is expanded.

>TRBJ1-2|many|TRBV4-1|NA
TGCGCCAGCAGCCAAGAGAGGGCGAACTATGGCTACACCTTC
CASSQERANYGYTF
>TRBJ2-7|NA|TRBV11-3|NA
TGTGCCAGCAGCTTTTTCGTGGCCAGTTCCTACGAGCAGTACTTC
CASSFFVASSYEQYF
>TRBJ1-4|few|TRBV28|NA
TGTGCCAGCAGTTTAAGCCCCGGGCGGCAAAAACTGTTTTTT
CASSLSPGRQKLFF
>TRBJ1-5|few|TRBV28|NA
TGTGCCAGCAGTTTCCCCCCAGGCCTTAAAGGAAATCAGCCCCAGCATTTT
CASSFPPGLKGNQPQHF
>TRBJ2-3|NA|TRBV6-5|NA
TGTGCCAGCAGCGGACAGTGGGGAGATACGCAGTATTTT
CASSGQWGDTQYF
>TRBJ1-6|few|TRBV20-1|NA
TGCAGTGCTAGAGATGGGAGCTCCTATAATTCACCCCTCCACTTT
CSARDGSSYNSPLHF
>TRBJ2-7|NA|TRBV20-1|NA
TGCAGTGCTAGAGATCGTCGGCAGGGTGACGAGCAGTACTTC
CSARDRRQGDEQYF
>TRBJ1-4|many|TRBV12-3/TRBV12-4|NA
TGTGCCAGCAGTTTTTATGGGATTCGGACTACTAATGAAAAACTGTTTTTT
CASSFYGIRTTNEKLFF
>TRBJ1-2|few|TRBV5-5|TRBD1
TGTGCCAGCAGCCCCTCACCGGGACAGAACTTGGGGGGCGAAGGCTACACCTTC
CASSPSPGQNLGGEGYTF
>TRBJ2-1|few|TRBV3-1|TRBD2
TGTGCCAGTACAAATAGCGGGGGGGCCATCGATGAGCAGTTCTTC
CASTNSGGAIDEQFF
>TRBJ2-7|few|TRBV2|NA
TGTGCCAGCCCCGCCTCCGGGACGTCCTACGAGCAGTACTTC
CASPASGTSYEQYF
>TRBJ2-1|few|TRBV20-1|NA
TGCAGTGCTACCCGGGGGCCCAATTACAATGAGCAGTTCTTC
CSATRGPNYNEQFF
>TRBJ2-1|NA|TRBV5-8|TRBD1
TGTGCCAGCAGCTTAATACAGGGGGCCCACAATGAGCAGTTCTTC
CASSLIQGAHNEQFF
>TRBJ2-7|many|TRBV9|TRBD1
TGTGCCAGCAGCGTAGTCGGGACAGGGAGCGACGAGCAGTACTTC
CASSVVGTGSDEQYF
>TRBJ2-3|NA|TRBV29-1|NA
TGCAGCGTTGCCAGGGACGCGTATTCCGATACGCAGTATTTT
CSVARDAYSDTQYF
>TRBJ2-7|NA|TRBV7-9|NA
TGTGCCAGCAGCCTTAAAGTAGGGAATTTCGTCTACGAGCAGTACTTC
CASSLKVGNFVYEQYF
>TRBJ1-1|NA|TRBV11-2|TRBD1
TGTACCAGCAGCTTACAGGGAGGGGGCCGCACTGAAGCTTTCTTT
CTSSLQGGGRTEAFF
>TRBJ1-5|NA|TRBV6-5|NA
TGTGCCAGCAGTTACGTACTCAATCAGCCCCAGCATTTT
CASSYVLNQPQHF
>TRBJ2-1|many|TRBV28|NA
TGTGCCAGCAGTACGCCTAGGATGAGCAATGAGCAGTTCTTC
CASSTPRMSNEQFF
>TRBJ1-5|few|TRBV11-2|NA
TGTGCCAGCAGCTTAGGCCAGGCTCAGCCCCAGCATTTT
CASSLGQAQPQHF
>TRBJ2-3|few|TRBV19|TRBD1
TGTGCCAGTAGCACTCTCCCGGGACAGGGTTCAGATACGCAGTATTTT
CASSTLPGQGSDTQYF
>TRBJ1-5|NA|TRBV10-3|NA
TGTGCCATCAGGGAAGGCAATCAGCCCCAGCATTTT
CAIREGNQPQHF
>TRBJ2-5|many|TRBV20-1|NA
TGCAGTGCTAGAAAGACGAGAGAGACCCAGTACTTC
CSARKTRETQYF
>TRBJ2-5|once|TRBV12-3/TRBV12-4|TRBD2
TGTGCCAGCAGCCTGACTAGCGGCGATACGGAGACCCAGTACTTC
CASSLTSGDTETQYF
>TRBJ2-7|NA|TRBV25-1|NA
TGTGCCAGCAGTGAACAGGCTAGCTCGGCCGAGCAGTACTTC
CASSEQASSAEQYF
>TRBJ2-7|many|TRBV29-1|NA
TGCAGCGTTGGTTCCCACGAGCAGTACTTC
CSVGSHEQYF
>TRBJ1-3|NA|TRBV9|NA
TGTGCCAGCAGCGCCCGCGGGGCTGGAAACACCATATATTTT
CASSARGAGNTIYF
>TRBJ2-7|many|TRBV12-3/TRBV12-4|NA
TGTGCCAGCAGTCTACGGGGCACCGAGCAGTACTTC
CASSLRGTEQYF
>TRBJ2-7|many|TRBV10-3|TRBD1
TGTGCCATCAAGGGGGGACAGGGGCCCTACGAGCAGTACTTC
CAIKGGQGPYEQYF
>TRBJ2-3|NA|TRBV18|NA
TGTGCCAGCTCCCCGCGGGGAATAAGCACAGATACGCAGTATTTT
CASSPRGISTDTQYF
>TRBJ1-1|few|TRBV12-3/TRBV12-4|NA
TGTGCCAGCAGTACGATTAGGGAAGCTTTCTTT
CASSTIREAFF
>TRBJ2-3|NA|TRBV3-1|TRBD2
TGTGCCAGCAGCCACACTAGCGGGAGCACAGATACGCAGTATTTT
CASSHTSGSTDTQYF
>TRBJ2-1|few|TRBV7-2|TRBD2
TGTGCCAGCAGCTCCCGCCAGCGGGGGGGCCGTTTGAATGAGCAGTTCTTC
CASSSRQRGGRLNEQFF
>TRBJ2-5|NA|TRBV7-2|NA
TGTGCCAGCAGCTTACAGAAGGGGCCCGGCGGGACCCAGTACTTC
CASSLQKGPGGTQYF
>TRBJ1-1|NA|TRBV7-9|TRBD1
TGTGCCAGCAGCCCCCGGGACAGGTATGACACTGAAGCTTTCTTT
CASSPRDRYDTEAFF
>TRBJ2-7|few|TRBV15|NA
TGTGCCACCAGCAGATCCAGGGGATCCGGCGAGCAGTACTTC
CATSRSRGSGEQYF
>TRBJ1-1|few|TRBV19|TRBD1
TGTGCCAGTAGTATGGGACAGGGGGTAGAAGCTTTCTTT
CASSMGQGVEAFF
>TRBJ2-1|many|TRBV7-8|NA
TGTGCCAGCAGCTCCCTCGGCTCCCTCATGGTGCAGTTCTTC
CASSSLGSLMVQFF
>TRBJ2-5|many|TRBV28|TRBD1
TGTGCCAGCAGTTCGACAGGGGTAACCAAAGAGACCCAGTACTTC
CASSSTGVTKETQYF
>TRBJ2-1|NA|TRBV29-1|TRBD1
TGCAGCGTTGTCCGGACAGGGGGCTACAATGGGCAGTTCTTC
CSVVRTGGYNGQFF
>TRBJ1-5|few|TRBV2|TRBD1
TGTGCCAGCAGTGAAATCGGACAGGGGTATCAGCCCCAGCATTTT
CASSEIGQGYQPQHF
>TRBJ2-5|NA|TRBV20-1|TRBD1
TGCAGTGCCTTACAGGGGGCGATCCCAGAGACCCAGTACTTC
CSALQGAIPETQYF
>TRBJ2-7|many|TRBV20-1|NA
TGCAGTGTTACACTCCTTCAGGGGTCCTACGAGCAGTACTTC
CSVTLLQGSYEQYF
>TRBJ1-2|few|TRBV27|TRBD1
TGTGCCAGCAGTCCCTCGGGACAGTTCTATGGCCACACCTTC
CASSPSGQFYGHTF
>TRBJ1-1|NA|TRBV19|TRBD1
TGTGCCAGTAAAGTATGGACAGGGGACACTGAAGCTTTCTTT
CASKVWTGDTEAFF
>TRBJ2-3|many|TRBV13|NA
TGTGCCAGCAGTCAGGGGGGTTCAACAGATACGCAGTATTTT
CASSQGGSTDTQYF
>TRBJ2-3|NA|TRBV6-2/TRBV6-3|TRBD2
TGTGCCAGCATGCAGCGGGGGGGTGTCACAGATACGCAGTATTTT
CASMQRGGVTDTQYF
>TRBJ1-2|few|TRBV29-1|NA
TGCAGCGTTGATGGAGCCGAGGGGTGGAATGGCTACACCTTC
CSVDGAEGWNGYTF
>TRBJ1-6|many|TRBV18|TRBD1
TGTGCCAGCTCACCACAGGGGGCCGGCTATAATTCACCCCTCCACTTT
CASSPQGAGYNSPLHF
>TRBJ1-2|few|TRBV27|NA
TGTGCCAGCAGTTTTGACGCCCGTGATGGCTACACCTTC
CASSFDARDGYTF
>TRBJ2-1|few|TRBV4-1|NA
TGCGCCAGCAGCCAAACCCCATGGGGGATGAACAATGGGCAGTTCTTC
CASSQTPWGMNNGQFF
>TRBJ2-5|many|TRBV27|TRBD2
TGTGCCAGTACGCGGGAGGGGTTGGAGACCCAGTACTTC
CASTREGLETQYF
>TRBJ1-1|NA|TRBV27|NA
TGTGCCAGCAGTCTAAGCACGGAGACCCTCACTGAAGCTTTCTTT
CASSLSTETLTEAFF
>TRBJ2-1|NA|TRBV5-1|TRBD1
TGCGCCAGCAGCGCCACAGGGGATTCCTACAATGAGCAGTTCTTC
CASSATGDSYNEQFF
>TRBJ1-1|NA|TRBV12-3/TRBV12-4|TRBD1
TGTGCCAGCAGTCCCCGACAGGGAGAGAACACTGAAGCTTTCTTT
CASSPRQGENTEAFF